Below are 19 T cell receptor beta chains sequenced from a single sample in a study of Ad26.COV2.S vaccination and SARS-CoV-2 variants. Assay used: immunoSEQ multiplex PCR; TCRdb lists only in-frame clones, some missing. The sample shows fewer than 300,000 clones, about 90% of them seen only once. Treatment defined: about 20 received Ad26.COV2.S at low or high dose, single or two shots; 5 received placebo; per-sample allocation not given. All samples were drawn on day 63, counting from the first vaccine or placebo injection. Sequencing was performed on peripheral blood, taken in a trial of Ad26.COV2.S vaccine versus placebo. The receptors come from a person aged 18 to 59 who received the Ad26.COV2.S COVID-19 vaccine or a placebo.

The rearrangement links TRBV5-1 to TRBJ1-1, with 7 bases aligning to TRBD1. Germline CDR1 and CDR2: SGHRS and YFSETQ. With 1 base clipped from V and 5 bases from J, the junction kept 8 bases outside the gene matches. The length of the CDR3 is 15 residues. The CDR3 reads CASSLSQGRDTEAFF. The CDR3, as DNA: TGCGCCAGCAGCTTGTCACAGGGGCGGGATACTGAAGCTTTCTTT.

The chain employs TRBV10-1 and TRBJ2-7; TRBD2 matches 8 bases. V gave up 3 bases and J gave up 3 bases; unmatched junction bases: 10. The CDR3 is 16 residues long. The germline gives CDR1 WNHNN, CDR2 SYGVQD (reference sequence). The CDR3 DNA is TGCGCCAGCAGTGATGCCAGCGGGAGTTCTTTCTACGAGCAGTACTTC. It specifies CASSDASGSSFYEQYF.

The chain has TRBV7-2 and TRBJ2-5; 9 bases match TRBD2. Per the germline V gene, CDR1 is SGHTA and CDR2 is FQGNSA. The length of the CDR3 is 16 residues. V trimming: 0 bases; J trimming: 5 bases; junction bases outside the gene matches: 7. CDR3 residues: CASSLASSGKWETQYF. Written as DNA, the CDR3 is TGTGCCAGCAGCTTAGCGTCTAGCGGGAAGTGGGAGACCCAGTACTTC.

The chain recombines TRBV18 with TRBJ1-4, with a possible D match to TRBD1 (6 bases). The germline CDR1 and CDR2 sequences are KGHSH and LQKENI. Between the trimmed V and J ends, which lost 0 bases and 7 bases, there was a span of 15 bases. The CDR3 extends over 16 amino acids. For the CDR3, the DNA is TGTGCCAGCTCACCACCGGCCGGGGGCGTTAGTGAAAAACTGTTTTTT. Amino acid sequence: CASSPPAGGVSEKLFF.

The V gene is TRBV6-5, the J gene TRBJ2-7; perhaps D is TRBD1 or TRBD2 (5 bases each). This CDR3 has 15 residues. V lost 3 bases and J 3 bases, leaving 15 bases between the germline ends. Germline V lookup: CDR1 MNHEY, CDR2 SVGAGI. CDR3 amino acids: CASSYAGTVSYEQYF. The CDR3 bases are TGTGCCAGCAGTTATGCCGGGACGGTGAGCTACGAGCAGTACTTC.

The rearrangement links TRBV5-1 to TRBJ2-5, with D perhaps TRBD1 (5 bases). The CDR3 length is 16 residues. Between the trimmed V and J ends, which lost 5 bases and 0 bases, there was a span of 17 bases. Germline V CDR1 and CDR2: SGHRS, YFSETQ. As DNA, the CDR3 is TGCGCCAGCAGAATAGGGGCAGTTCAGTACCAAGAGACCCAGTACTTC. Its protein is CASRIGAVQYQETQYF.

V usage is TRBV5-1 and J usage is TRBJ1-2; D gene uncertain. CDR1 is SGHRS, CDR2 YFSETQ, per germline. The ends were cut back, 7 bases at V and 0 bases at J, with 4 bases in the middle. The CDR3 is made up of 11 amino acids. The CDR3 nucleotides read TGCGCCAGCTCTTCTAACTATGGCTACACCTTC. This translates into CASSSNYGYTF.

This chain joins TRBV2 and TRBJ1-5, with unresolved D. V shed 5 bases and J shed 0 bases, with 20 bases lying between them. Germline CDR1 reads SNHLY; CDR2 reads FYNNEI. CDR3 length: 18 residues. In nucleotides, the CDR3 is TGTGCCAGCAGTTTTCTCGCTGGCAGGCTCTTTAGCAATCAGCCCCAGCATTTT. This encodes CASSFLAGRLFSNQPQHF.

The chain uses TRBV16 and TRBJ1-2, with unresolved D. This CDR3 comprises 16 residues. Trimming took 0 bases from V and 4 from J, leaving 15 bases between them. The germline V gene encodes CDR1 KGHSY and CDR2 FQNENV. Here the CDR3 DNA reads TGTGCCAGCAGCCAATCGGAGGAGGTGGAGGTCTATGGCTACACCTTC. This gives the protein CASSQSEEVEVYGYTF. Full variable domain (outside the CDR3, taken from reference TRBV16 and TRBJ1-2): GEEVAQTPKHLVRGEGQKAKLYCAPIKGHSYVFWYQQVLKNEFKFLISFQNENVFDETGMPKERFSAKCLPNSPCSLEIQATKLEDSAVYFCASSQSEEVEVYGYTFGSGTRLTVV.

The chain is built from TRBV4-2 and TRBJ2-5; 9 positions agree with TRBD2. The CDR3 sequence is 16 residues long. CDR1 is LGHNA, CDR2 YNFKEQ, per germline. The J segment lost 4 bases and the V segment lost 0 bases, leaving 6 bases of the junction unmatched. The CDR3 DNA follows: TGTGCCAGCAGCCAAGATACCGGACTAGCGTTAGAGACCCAGTACTTC. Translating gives CASSQDTGLALETQYF.

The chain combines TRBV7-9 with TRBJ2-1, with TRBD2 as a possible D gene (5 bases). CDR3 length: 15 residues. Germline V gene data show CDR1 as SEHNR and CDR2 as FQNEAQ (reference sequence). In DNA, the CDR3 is TGTGCTGCGAGGAACGGGCCTCTGAGGGACAATGAGCAGTTCTTC. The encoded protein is CAARNGPLRDNEQFF.

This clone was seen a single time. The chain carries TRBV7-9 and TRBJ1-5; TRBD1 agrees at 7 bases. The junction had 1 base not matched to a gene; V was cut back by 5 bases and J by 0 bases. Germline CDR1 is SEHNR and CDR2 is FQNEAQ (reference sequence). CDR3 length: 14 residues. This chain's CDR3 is CASSPGGSNQPQHF. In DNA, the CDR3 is TGTGCCAGCAGCCCAGGGGGTAGCAATCAGCCCCAGCATTTT. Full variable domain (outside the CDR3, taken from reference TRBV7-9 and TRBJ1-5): DTGVSQNPRHKITKRGQNVTFRCDPISEHNRLYWYRQTLGQGPEFLTYFQNEAQLEKSRLLSDRFSAERPKGSFSTLEIQRTEQGDSAMYLCASSPGGSNQPQHFGDGTRLSIL.

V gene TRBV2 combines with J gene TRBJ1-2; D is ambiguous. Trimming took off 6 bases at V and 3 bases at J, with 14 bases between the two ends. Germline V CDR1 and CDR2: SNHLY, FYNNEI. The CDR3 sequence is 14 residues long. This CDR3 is CASRNLRAYYGYTF. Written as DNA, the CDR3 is TGTGCCAGCAGAAACTTACGGGCTTACTATGGCTACACCTTC.

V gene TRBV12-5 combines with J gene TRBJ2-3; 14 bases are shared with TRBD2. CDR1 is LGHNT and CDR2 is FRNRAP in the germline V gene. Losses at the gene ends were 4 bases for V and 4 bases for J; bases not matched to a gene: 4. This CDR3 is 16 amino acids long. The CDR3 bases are TGTGCTAGTGGTTCGGGGGGACTAGCGGGAGCAGATACGCAGTATTTT. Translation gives CASGSGGLAGADTQYF.

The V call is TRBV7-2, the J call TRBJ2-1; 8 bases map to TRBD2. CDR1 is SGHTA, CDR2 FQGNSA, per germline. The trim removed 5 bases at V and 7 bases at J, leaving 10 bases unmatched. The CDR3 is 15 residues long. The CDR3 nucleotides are TGTGCCAGCAGCCCCCCCGGGACTAGGGGGAATGAGCAGTTCTTC. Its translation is CASSPPGTRGNEQFF.

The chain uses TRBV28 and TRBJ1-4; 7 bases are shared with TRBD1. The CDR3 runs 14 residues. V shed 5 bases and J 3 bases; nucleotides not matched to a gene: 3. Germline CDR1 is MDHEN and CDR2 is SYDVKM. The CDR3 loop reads CASSQGGANEKLFF. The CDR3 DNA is TGTGCCAGCAGTCAGGGGGGGGCTAATGAAAAACTGTTTTTT.

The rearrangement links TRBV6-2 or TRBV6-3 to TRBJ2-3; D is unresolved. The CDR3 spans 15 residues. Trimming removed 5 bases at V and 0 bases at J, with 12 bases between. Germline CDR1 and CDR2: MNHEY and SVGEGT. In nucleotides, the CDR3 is TGTGCCAGCAGTATCACAACGGGTAGCACAGATACGCAGTATTTT. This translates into CASSITTGSTDTQYF.

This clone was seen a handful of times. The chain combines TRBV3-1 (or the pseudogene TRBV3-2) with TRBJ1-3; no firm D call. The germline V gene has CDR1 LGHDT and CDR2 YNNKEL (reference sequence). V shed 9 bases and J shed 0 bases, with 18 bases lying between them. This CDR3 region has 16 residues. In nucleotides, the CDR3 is TGTGCCAGTTCAATTGAAAAACAGAGCTCTGGAAACACCATATATTTT. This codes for CASSIEKQSSGNTIYF.

CDR3 loop: CAWSEGRGYGYTF. CDR3 nucleotide sequence: TGTGCCTGGAGTGAGGGCCGGGGCTATGGCTACACCTTC. V is TRBV30 and J is TRBJ1-2; D call uncertain. The CDR3 is made up of 13 amino acids. Trimming pared 1 base from V and 4 bases from J, leaving 10 bases between. CDR1 is GTSNPN, CDR2 SVGIG, per germline (reference sequence).